Below are 19 T cell receptor beta chains sequenced from a single sample in a study of lymphopenia after photon versus proton radiotherapy. TCRdb's copy holds only in-frame clones and misses some; the assay was immunoSEQ multiplex PCR. The table records some 20,000 clones, approximately 90% of them present only once. The sequences come from peripheral blood, collected from a patient treated with photon-based radiotherapy. The source is a man aged 60 to 75 with pancreatic cancer.

This clone has only a few counts. The chain links TRBV7-9 to TRBJ1-4; D remains ambiguous. The CDR3 contains 12 residues. Germline assignment: CDR1 SEHNR and CDR2 FQNEAQ (reference sequence). V lost 2 bases and J lost 7, with 5 bases in between. CDR3 amino acids: CASSLRIEKLFF. DNA of the CDR3: TGTGCCAGCAGCTTACGGATTGAAAAACTGTTTTTT. The whole variable domain, filled in from reference TRBV7-9 and TRBJ1-4, reads DTGVSQNPRHKITKRGQNVTFRCDPISEHNRLYWYRQTLGQGPEFLTYFQNEAQLEKSRLLSDRFSAERPKGSFSTLEIQRTEQGDSAMYLCASSLRIEKLFFGSGTQLSVL.

The chain joins TRBV30 to TRBJ2-2, with no clear D. Germline V gene data show CDR1 as GTSNPN and CDR2 as SVGIG (reference sequence). Trimming took off 2 bases at V and 5 bases at J, with 6 bases between the two ends. The CDR3 runs 12 residues. CDR3 DNA sequence: TGTGCCTGGAGTCCGGAGACCGGGGAGCTGTTTTTT. It specifies CAWSPETGELFF.

This clone was picked up one time. The rearrangement links TRBV27 to TRBJ1-6; possibly TRBD1 for D (6 bases). V lost 5 bases, J lost 2 bases, and 10 bases lay in between. Germline V gives CDR1 MNHEY, CDR2 SMNVEV (reference sequence). This CDR3 contains 15 residues. CDR3 loop: CASSGQSAYNSPLHF. The CDR3 coding sequence is TGTGCCAGCAGTGGACAGAGCGCCTATAATTCACCCCTCCACTTT.

The gene calls are TRBV18 and TRBJ1-2, with 9 bases fitting TRBD1. Germline CDR1 reads KGHSH; CDR2 reads LQKENI. The CDR3 extends over 17 amino acids. V lost 4 bases and J lost 2; bases outside the gene matches: 11. The CDR3: CASSLTPRTGANYGYTF. The CDR3 DNA sequence: TGTGCCAGCTCACTCACACCTCGGACAGGGGCCAACTATGGCTACACCTTC.

This chain connects TRBV5-1 to TRBJ1-6; maybe TRBD1 (5 bases). Per germline, CDR1 SGHRS and CDR2 YFSETQ. V was trimmed by 4 bases and J by 7 bases, leaving 15 bases between them. The CDR3 contains 15 residues. The CDR3: CASSGDSIMNSPLHF. CDR3 bases: TGCGCCAGCAGCGGAGACAGTATCATGAATTCACCCCTCCACTTT.

The chain is built from TRBV7-2 and TRBJ2-7; 10 bases map to TRBD1. The V gene's germline CDR1 is SGHTA and CDR2 FQGNSA. J was trimmed by 5 bases and V by 5 bases; bases with no gene match: 3. This CDR3 comprises 13 residues. The CDR3 nucleotides read TGTGCCAGCAGCCGGGACAGGGGAAACGAGCAGTACTTC. Protein: CASSRDRGNEQYF.

The V call is TRBV7-6, the J call TRBJ2-5, with D maybe TRBD2 (5 bases). Looked up from germline, CDR1 is SGHVS and CDR2 is FNYEAQ. CDR3 length: 14 amino acids. V lost 2 bases, J lost 2 bases, and 9 bases lay in between. This chain's CDR3 is CASSLRRGQETQYF. In DNA form, the CDR3 reads TGTGCCAGCAGCTTACGACGGGGACAAGAGACCCAGTACTTC. Together with reference TRBV7-6 and TRBJ2-5, the CDR3 gives the full variable domain: GAGVSQSPRYKVTKRGQDVALRCDPISGHVSLYWYRQALGQGPEFLTYFNYEAQQDKSGLPNDRFSAERPEGSISTLTIQRTEQRDSAMYRCASSLRRGQETQYFGPGTRLLVL.

This chain connects TRBV11-2 to TRBJ1-6; no firm D call. The CDR3 is 15 amino acids. Germline-derived CDR1 and CDR2 are SGHAT and FQNNGV. The V end lost 3 bases, the J end lost 0 bases, and 6 bases lay between the germline ends. CDR3 nucleotides: TGTGCCAGCAGCTTTCATAGCTCCTATAATTCACCCCTCCACTTT. The encoded protein is CASSFHSSYNSPLHF.

This chain links TRBV5-6 with TRBJ2-2; 7 positions match TRBD1. Germline CDR1 SGHDT, CDR2 YYEEEE. This CDR3 has 15 residues. With 0 bases clipped from V and 5 bases from J, the junction kept 4 bases outside the gene matches. The CDR3 region is CASSLVPGQTGELFF. In nucleotides, the CDR3 is TGTGCCAGCAGCTTGGTCCCGGGACAGACCGGGGAGCTGTTTTTT.

The chain is built from TRBV30 and TRBJ1-2; the D is unclear. Germline V gene sequence: CDR1 GTSNPN, CDR2 SVGIG (reference sequence). CDR3 size: 13 residues. V was shortened by 3 bases and J by 2 bases, with 10 bases between the two germline ends. The CDR3 sequence: CAWRTTGNYGYTF. DNA for the CDR3: TGTGCCTGGAGAACTACGGGAAACTATGGCTACACCTTC.

V usage is TRBV13 and J usage is TRBJ2-5, with D tentatively TRBD2 (6 bases). CDR1 is PRHDT, CDR2 FYEKMQ, per germline (reference sequence). The CDR3 has 13 residues. Trimming removed 4 bases at V and 2 bases at J, with 8 bases between. The CDR3 coding sequence is TGTGCCAGCAGCTCGGGACTGCAAGAGACCCAGTACTTC. Its translation: CASSSGLQETQYF. Using reference TRBV13 and TRBJ2-5 for the parts outside the CDR3, the full variable domain is AAGVIQSPRHLIKEKRETATLKCYPIPRHDTVYWYQQGPGQDPQFLISFYEKMQSDKGSIPDRFSAQQFSDYHSELNMSSLELGDSALYFCASSSGLQETQYFGPGTRLLVL.

The CDR3: CASKTGQGAWETQYF. In nucleotides, the CDR3 is TGCGCCAGCAAGACCGGACAGGGGGCATGGGAGACCCAGTACTTC. J is TRBJ2-5 and V is TRBV5-1; 11 bases are a match to TRBD1. Germline V gene lookup returns CDR1 SGHRS and CDR2 YFSETQ. The junction had 9 bases not matched to a gene; V was cut back by 6 bases and J by 5 bases. The CDR3 length is 15 residues.

The gene calls are TRBV30 and TRBJ2-1; weak D call: TRBD2 (5 bases). CDR3 length equals 13 residues. CDR1 is GTSNPN, CDR2 SVGIG, per germline (reference sequence). The V end lost 3 bases, the J end lost 7 bases, and 13 bases lay between the germline ends. The CDR3 DNA is TGTGCCTGGAGCAGATCCGGGAAAAATGAGCAGTTCTTC. Amino acid sequence: CAWSRSGKNEQFF.

V is TRBV5-1 and J is TRBJ2-5; D is undetermined. The CDR3 runs 14 residues. V was trimmed by 1 base and J by 1 base, leaving 8 bases between them. CDR1 is SGHRS, CDR2 YFSETQ, per germline. The DNA of the CDR3 is TGCGCCAGCAGCTTGAGAGGCAGCCAAGAGACCCAGTACTTC. Translated: CASSLRGSQETQYF.

V gene TRBV30 combines with J gene TRBJ1-3; TRBD1 matches at 7 bases. Germline trimming cut 5 bases from V and 3 bases from J; bases unmatched to any gene: 4. Germline CDR1 and CDR2: GTSNPN and SVGIG (reference sequence). This CDR3 region has 13 residues. CDR3 nucleotides: TGTGCCTGGGGGGACAGTGTTGGAAACACCATATATTTT. It translates to CAWGDSVGNTIYF.

In nucleotides, the CDR3 is TGTGCCAGCAAAGGTGTCGGGGCTAGCGGGGGGGCCTATGAGCAGTTCTTC. Its protein product is CASKGVGASGGAYEQFF. The chain couples TRBV7-6 to TRBJ2-1, with 12 bases lining up with TRBD2. Germline V CDR1 and CDR2: SGHVS, FNYEAQ. The CDR3 totals 17 residues. V was clipped by 7 bases and J by 8 bases; unmatched bases: 15.

V is TRBV27 and J is TRBJ2-7, with D possibly being TRBD2 (6 bases). The CDR3 sequence is 14 residues long. The V end was cut by 4 bases, the J end by 0 bases, with 10 bases between. Germline-derived CDR1 and CDR2 are MNHEY and SMNVEV (reference sequence). The CDR3 reads CASSSRGSSYEQYF. As DNA, the CDR3 is TGTGCCAGCAGTTCACGGGGGAGCTCCTACGAGCAGTACTTC.

The rearrangement uses TRBV18 and TRBJ2-7, with 8 positions matching TRBD1. The CDR3 totals 15 residues. Germline loops: CDR1 KGHSH, CDR2 LQKENI. V trimming: 2 bases; J trimming: 1 base; junction bases outside the gene matches: 4. CDR3 bases: TGTGCCAGCTCACCAACGGGACAGGAGTCCTACGAGCAGTACTTC. This encodes CASSPTGQESYEQYF.

The V and J genes are TRBV10-3 and TRBJ1-1; D uncertain. CDR3 length: 13 amino acids. Trimming stripped 8 bases from V and 0 bases from J, with 10 bases between. CDR1 ENHRY and CDR2 SYGVKD come from the germline V gene. The CDR3 loop reads CAIAQGLNTEAFF. The DNA for the CDR3 is TGTGCCATCGCCCAAGGGTTGAACACTGAAGCTTTCTTT.